Listed below are T cell receptor beta chains from one sample, sequenced in a study of cytomegalovirus exposure and HLA in healthy donors. Sequencing used immunoSEQ multiplex PCR; TCRdb keeps in-frame clones, though not all of them. The repertoire consists of 150,000 or so clones, with about 87% occurring once and the leading ten covering 6.2%. The sample was PBMCs. These receptors all stem from a woman aged 30 to 39 in good health and CMV-seropositive. The CDR3 runs from the conserved cysteine through the conserved F or W. Fields, in order: D gene, clone size, J gene, V gene, CDR3 DNA, CDR3 protein. D genes are given only for firm matches. The listing skips clone size in some rows; elsewhere it reads once, few, many or a size class.

d_gene: .
abundance: .
j_gene: TRBJ2-5
v_gene: TRBV7-2
CDR3nt: TGTGCCAGCAGGGGCGGTAGCGGACAAGAGACCCAGTACTTC
CDR3aa: CASRGGSGQETQYF

d_gene: TRBD2
abundance: .
j_gene: TRBJ2-3
v_gene: TRBV19
CDR3nt: TGTGCCAGTAGTATAGACGGGGGGGGCACAGATACGCAGTATTTT
CDR3aa: CASSIDGGGTDTQYF

d_gene: .
abundance: .
j_gene: TRBJ1-5
v_gene: TRBV6-5
CDR3nt: TGTGCCAGCAGCCAAGGACAAGGCGCCTATCAGCCCCAGCATTTT
CDR3aa: CASSQGQGAYQPQHF

d_gene: TRBD1
abundance: many
j_gene: TRBJ1-2
v_gene: TRBV27
CDR3nt: TGTGCCAGCAGTTTAGTACAGGGGGGAGGATCAAACTATGGCTACACCTTC
CDR3aa: CASSLVQGGGSNYGYTF

d_gene: TRBD2
abundance: .
j_gene: TRBJ2-3
v_gene: TRBV19
CDR3nt: TGTGCCACCTGGACTAGCGGGGGTACAGATACGCAGTATTTT
CDR3aa: CATWTSGGTDTQYF

d_gene: .
abundance: many
j_gene: TRBJ2-2
v_gene: TRBV7-2
CDR3nt: TGTGCCAGCAGCTTAGGTGGAGGGAACAGGCACACCGGGGAGCTGTTTTTT
CDR3aa: CASSLGGGNRHTGELFF

d_gene: TRBD1
abundance: .
j_gene: TRBJ2-7
v_gene: TRBV9
CDR3nt: TGTGCCAGCAGCGCGGACAGGGGGTCCTACGAGCAGTACTTC
CDR3aa: CASSADRGSYEQYF

d_gene: .
abundance: once
j_gene: TRBJ2-5
v_gene: TRBV5-1
CDR3nt: TGCGCCAGCAGCCTGCGGACAAGGCAAGAGACCCAGTACTTC
CDR3aa: CASSLRTRQETQYF

d_gene: TRBD1
abundance: .
j_gene: TRBJ2-3
v_gene: TRBV27
CDR3nt: TGTGCCAGCAGTTTAATACCCCCCGGGACAGTGTTGGATACGCAGTATTTT
CDR3aa: CASSLIPPGTVLDTQYF

d_gene: TRBD2
abundance: once
j_gene: TRBJ2-1
v_gene: TRBV2
CDR3nt: TGTGCCAGCGCAAAGACTAGCTGGTATGAGCAGTTCTTC
CDR3aa: CASAKTSWYEQFF